This T cell receptor (beta chain) was identified during a study of blood T cell repertoires in COVID-19. Across the whole study: From the United States, Italy and Spain came samples of acute and convalescent COVID-19. The analysed material was cDNA or gDNA that came from T cells, B-cell-depleted T cells, or PBMCs.

This clone is a singleton in its sample. The J segment lost 7 bases and the V segment lost 4 bases, leaving 11 bases of the junction unmatched. The CDR3 has 16 residues. Germline CDR1 SGHTA, CDR2 FQGNSA. In the original processing: For nucleated cells, counts were estimated from reference gene primer amplification. Sequencing was performed with immunoSEQ multiplex PCR; in TCRdb, only in-frame clones are kept and a portion is missing. For V, J and clone size, that table is used; D and trimming come from the DNA. The sample has around 220,000 clones, about 88% seen once. The sample consisted of peripheral blood. This sequence was found in a woman between 40 and 50 years old who had recovered from COVID-19. The chain joins TRBV7-2 to TRBJ2-1; 9 bases fit TRBD2. CDR3 loop: CASSSPGGRAFNEQFF. CDR3 bases: TGTGCCAGCAGCTCCCCCGGCGGGAGGGCCTTTAATGAGCAGTTCTTC.